Below are 3 T cell receptor beta chains sequenced from a single sample in a study of T-cell reconstitution after alpha-beta-depleted transplantation in children. It was with unique molecular identifiers that the TCRbeta library was prepared. TCRdb re-called the PCR reads with MiXCR, one entry per CDR3 protein. The data hold hundreds of thousands of distinct CDR3 sequences, with approximately 17% observed a single time. The sample here was PBMCs, mostly from graft donor cells, taken 360 days after TCRalphabeta/CD19-depleted stem cell transplant. Receptor source: a male patient aged 2 to 9 who had a stem cell transplant for acute lymphoblastic leukemia, so the T cells may come from the graft donor.

This clonotype occurred many times. This rearrangement joins TRBV6-5 to TRBJ1-1; D might be TRBD1 (6 bases). Germline-derived CDR1 and CDR2 are MNHEY and SVGAGI. Between the trimmed V and J ends, which lost 1 base and 5 bases, there was a span of 23 bases. The CDR3 totals 18 residues. In DNA form, the CDR3 reads TGTGCCAGCAGTTACTTGTTATGGCCAGGGGACACTCTTACTGAAGCTTTCTTT. Amino acid sequence: CASSYLLWPGDTLTEAFF.

This clonotype was observed a handful of times. J is TRBJ1-2 and V is TRBV20-1; 7 nucleotides align to TRBD1. The V gene end was trimmed by 4 bases and the J gene end by 5 bases; junction bases not matched to a gene: 10. This CDR3 spans 14 amino acids. Germline lookup yields CDR1 DFQATT and CDR2 SNEGSKA (reference sequence). CDR3 coding DNA: TGCAGTGCTATCCACCGACAGGGAAGATATGGCTACACCTTC. Its protein product is CSAIHRQGRYGYTF.

This rearrangement joins TRBV12-3 or TRBV12-4 to TRBJ1-6; D gene ambiguous. V lost 4 bases and J 7 bases, leaving 11 bases between the germline ends. CDR3 length: 14 residues. The CDR3 here is CASSSLRGNSPLHF. The CDR3 bases are TGTGCCAGCAGTTCTTTACGGGGAAATTCACCCCTCCACTTT.